One T cell receptor (beta chain) is described in this entry. The CDR3 contains 14 residues. V was clipped by 4 bases and J by 9 bases; unmatched bases: 8. Germline V gene sequence: CDR1 SGDLS, CDR2 YYNGEE. The data derive from a study of blood T cell repertoires in COVID-19. The overall study: Nucleic acid was either cDNA or gDNA, and it came from T cells, B-cell-depleted T cells, or PBMCs.

Assay used: immunoSEQ multiplex PCR; TCRdb lists only in-frame clones, some missing. The sample carries 150,000 to 200,000 clones, about 85% recorded once. The sequencing sample was made of peripheral blood. This receptor was identified in a man aged 55 to 70 with COVID-19, enrolled during active disease. V is TRBV9 and J is TRBJ1-3, with 9 bases aligning to TRBD1. Here the CDR3 DNA reads TGTGCCAGCAGCTCCGGGACAGGGAGGATCACCATATATTTT. Translation: CASSSGTGRITIYF.